These 22 T cell receptor beta chains originate from one sample sequenced in a study of cytomegalovirus exposure and HLA in healthy donors (dated 2017 in TCRdb). Library preparation used the immunoSEQ multiplex PCR assay. A mixture of 60 forward primers for TCR Vbeta segments and 13 reverse primers for TCR Jbeta segments was used in the multiplex PCR. TCRdb limited this immuneACCESS table to in-frame rearrangements with V and J called. A share of clones is missing; checked studies link under half to unresolved V genes, and the rest is unexplained. This sample gives 75,000 to 100,000 clones in total; 69% of them show up just once. The biggest ten clones account for 0.95% to 1.5% of the sample. The sequenced sample was PBMCs. The receptors shown here come from a female donor in good health and CMV-seronegative.

The rearrangement uses TRBV5-6 and TRBJ1-2, with D possibly being TRBD1 (5 bases). Germline V lookup: CDR1 SGHDT, CDR2 YYEEEE. Trimming shortened V by 6 bases and J by 1 base, and 16 bases separated the two germline ends. The CDR3 covers 15 residues. The CDR3 sequence is CASKVFRGLNYGYTF. The CDR3 nucleotides are TGTGCCAGCAAGGTGTTTAGGGGCCTTAACTATGGCTACACCTTC.

The genes are TRBV5-1 and TRBJ2-6; D is perhaps TRBD2 (6 bases). This CDR3 spans 17 amino acids. The germline V and J ends were trimmed by 0 bases and 3 bases, with 13 bases remaining between them. From germline, CDR1 is SGHRS and CDR2 YFSETQ. CDR3 nucleotides: TGCGCCAGCAGCTTGGGAGCTGCGGGGTTTGGGGCCAACGTCCTGACTTTC. As protein: CASSLGAAGFGANVLTF.

This clone was observed a single time. The chain joins TRBV19 to TRBJ1-4, with 7 bases matching TRBD1. The CDR3 runs 14 residues. Germline CDR1 LNHDA, CDR2 SQIVND (reference sequence). Germline trimming cut 8 bases from V and 4 bases from J; bases unmatched to any gene: 7. The CDR3 DNA reads as TGTGCCAGTGGGGGACAGCTGGTTAATGAAAAACTGTTTTTT. Translated: CASGGQLVNEKLFF. The whole variable domain, remainder taken from reference TRBV19 and TRBJ1-4, is DGGITQSPKYLFRKEGQNVTLSCEQNLNHDAMYWYRQDPGQGLRLIYYSQIVNDFQKGDIAEGYSVSREKKESFPLTVTSAQKNPTAFYLCASGGQLVNEKLFFGSGTQLSVL.

A few counts support this clone. This sequence joins TRBV28 and TRBJ2-5, with D unclear. Germline lookup yields CDR1 MDHEN and CDR2 SYDVKM. With 4 bases removed from V and 1 base from J, the gap between germline ends came to 4 bases. This CDR3 is 12 amino acids long. The CDR3: CASSSLQETQYF. CDR3 bases: TGTGCCAGCAGTTCCCTCCAAGAGACCCAGTACTTC.

The rearrangement uses TRBV9 and TRBJ2-5; weak D call: TRBD1 (5 bases). The CDR3 has 15 residues. Trimming pared 0 bases from V and 4 bases from J, leaving 13 bases between. CDR1 and CDR2 (germline): SGDLS, YYNGEE. The CDR3 nucleotides are TGTGCCAGCAGCGTAGGGGGCTTAGTCACAGAGACCCAGTACTTC. This encodes CASSVGGLVTETQYF.

The DNA of the CDR3 is TGCGCCAGCAGCCTTCAGGCCGAAGAGACCCAGTACTTC. Its protein product is CASSLQAEETQYF. The chain joins TRBV10-2 to TRBJ2-5; D unresolved. This CDR3 region has 13 residues. Trimming stripped 6 bases from V and 3 bases from J, with 11 bases between. Germline V CDR1 and CDR2: WSHSY, SAAADI.

Written as DNA, the CDR3 is TGCGCCAGCAGCCAAGAAAGGGGGTCTGGAAACACCATATATTTT. Translated, it gives CASSQERGSGNTIYF. The rearrangement joins TRBV4-3 to TRBJ1-3; D might be TRBD1 (6 bases). Looked up from germline, CDR1 is LGHNA and CDR2 is YSLEER. The CDR3 is made up of 15 amino acids. V lost 0 bases to trimming and J lost 1 base, with 7 bases between them.

Regarding this clone: Mismatch with germline at one junction end may stem from a read error. This rearrangement joins TRBV5-5 to TRBJ1-1, with D perhaps TRBD1 (6 bases). Germline V CDR1 and CDR2: SGHKS, YYEKEE (reference sequence). CDR3 length: 16 residues. In DNA, the CDR3 is TGTGACAGCAGCTTTGGGGGCCCCCTGAGAAACACTGAAGCTTTCTTT. Translated: CDSSFGGPLRNTEAFF.

The chain couples TRBV5-8 to TRBJ1-1; possible D gene TRBD1, 6 bases. V was trimmed by 5 bases and J by 6 bases, leaving 17 bases between them. The CDR3 is made up of 14 amino acids. Germline-derived CDR1 and CDR2 are SGHTS and YDEGEE. The CDR3 bases are TGTGCCAGCAGAATCCAACAGGGTGGCGCTGAAGCTTTCTTT. This encodes CASRIQQGGAEAFF. Based on the CDR3 plus reference TRBV5-8 and TRBJ1-1, the full variable domain is EAGVTQSPTHLIKTRGQQATLRCSPISGHTSVYWYQQALGLGLQFLLWYDEGEERNRGNFPPRFSGRQFPNYSSELNVNALELEDSALYLCASRIQQGGAEAFFGQGTRLTVV.

The chain uses TRBV28 and TRBJ2-1; TRBD1 matches 9 bases. After removal of 5 bases from V and 9 bases from J, the junction contained 2 bases not matched to a gene. The CDR3 is 12 residues long. The V gene's germline CDR1 is MDHEN and CDR2 SYDVKM. The CDR3 here is CASSNRGREQFF. In nucleotides, the CDR3 is TGTGCCAGCAGTAACAGGGGGCGTGAGCAGTTCTTC.

This clone was detected only once. The genes are TRBV27 and TRBJ1-1; 9 bases map to TRBD1. V shed 7 bases, J shed 4 bases, and the junction held 7 bases outside the gene matches. Germline loops: CDR1 MNHEY, CDR2 SMNVEV (reference sequence). This CDR3 region has 14 residues. The CDR3 bases are TGTGCCAGCATCGGGACAGGGTTCGCCACTGAAGCTTTCTTT. It translates to CASIGTGFATEAFF.

CDR3 sequence: CASSLEQLQETQYF. The DNA of the CDR3 is TGTGCCAGCAGTTTGGAACAGCTACAAGAGACCCAGTACTTC. The genes are TRBV28 and TRBJ2-5; unclear D gene. The V end was cut by 3 bases, the J end by 2 bases, with 10 bases between. CDR3 length: 14 residues. From germline, CDR1 is MDHEN and CDR2 SYDVKM. The complete variable domain, with remaining parts taken from reference TRBV28 and TRBJ2-5, reads DVKVTQSSRYLVKRTGEKVFLECVQDMDHENMFWYRQDPGLGLRLIYFSYDVKMKEKGDIPEGYSVSREKKERFSLILESASTNQTSMYLCASSLEQLQETQYFGPGTRLLVL.

This clone was detected a few times. The CDR3 DNA follows: TGTGCCAGCAGCCCTGGACAGATTACCTACGAGCAGTACTTC. This gives the protein CASSPGQITYEQYF. J is TRBJ2-7 and V is TRBV7-6; D may be TRBD1 (6 bases). With 5 bases removed from V and 2 bases from J, the gap between germline ends came to 13 bases. This CDR3 contains 14 residues. Germline lookup yields CDR1 SGHVS and CDR2 FNYEAQ.

This clone was counted once. The V call is TRBV4-3, the J call TRBJ2-3, with 7 bases that match TRBD2. Germline loops: CDR1 LGHNA, CDR2 YSLEER. Trimming removed 1 base from V and 0 bases from J; junction bases left unmatched: 4. This CDR3 has 16 residues. CDR3 DNA: TGCGCCAGCAGCCAAGGAGCTAGCGGCAGCACAGATACGCAGTATTTT. It is translated as CASSQGASGSTDTQYF.

The genes are TRBV28 and TRBJ2-1; D unresolved. The CDR3 runs to 12 residues. CDR1 is MDHEN and CDR2 is SYDVKM in the germline V gene. V was shortened by 1 base and J by 15 bases, with 13 bases between the two germline ends. CDR3 sequence reads: CASSLFNHRLFF. As DNA, the CDR3 is TGTGCCAGCAGTTTATTTAACCACCGGTTGTTCTTC. The variable domain in full, completed from reference TRBV28 and TRBJ2-1, reads DVKVTQSSRYLVKRTGEKVFLECVQDMDHENMFWYRQDPGLGLRLIYFSYDVKMKEKGDIPEGYSVSREKKERFSLILESASTNQTSMYLCASSLFNHRLFFGPGTRLTVL.

V is TRBV6-1 and J is TRBJ2-7; D ambiguous. V lost 3 bases and J 4 bases, leaving 4 bases between the germline ends. Germline loops: CDR1 MNHNS, CDR2 SASEGT. CDR3 length: 11 residues. The CDR3 DNA reads TGTGCCAGCAGTGACCGGTACGAGCAGTACTTC. It translates to CASSDRYEQYF.

The chain links TRBV25-1 to TRBJ2-2; maybe TRBD1 (5 bases). Looked up from germline, CDR1 is MGHDK and CDR2 is SYGVNS. This CDR3 is 14 amino acids long. The V gene lost 5 bases and the J gene lost 6 bases, with 13 bases spanning the gap. CDR3 in DNA: TGTGCCAGCAGTTCCCCTTGGGGCGCCGGGGAGCTGTTTTTT. The encoded protein is CASSSPWGAGELFF.

This sequence joins TRBV10-3 and TRBJ1-1; a weak D match, TRBD1 (6 bases). CDR1 is ENHRY, CDR2 SYGVKD, per germline. The germline V and J ends were trimmed by 10 bases and 0 bases, with 21 bases remaining between them. The CDR3 totals 16 residues. The CDR3 nucleotides read TGTGCCACCGCTAGACAGGTCGCGCCCTTGAACACTGAAGCTTTCTTT. It is translated as CATARQVAPLNTEAFF.

This clone was seen a single time. The chain carries TRBV7-2 and TRBJ1-2, with no clear D. Germline V gives CDR1 SGHTA, CDR2 FQGNSA. This CDR3 is 12 amino acids long. With 4 bases removed from V and 5 bases from J, the gap between germline ends came to 8 bases. The CDR3 loop is CASSSEGYGYTF. The DNA of the CDR3 is TGTGCCAGCAGCTCCGAGGGATATGGCTACACCTTC.

This rearrangement joins TRBV5-6 to TRBJ1-2; tentatively, D is TRBD1 (5 bases). Trimming removed 0 bases at V and 8 bases at J, with 8 bases between. The germline CDR1 and CDR2 sequences are SGHDT and YYEEEE. CDR3 length equals 12 residues. CDR3 in DNA: TGTGCCAGCAGCTTGGAGGGGCAAGGCTACACCTTC. As protein: CASSLEGQGYTF.

This rearrangement joins TRBV4-3 to TRBJ2-7, with 9 bases identical to TRBD1. With V trimmed by 0 bases and J by 2 bases, 5 bases remained unmatched. The CDR3 loop spans 16 amino acids. Germline loops: CDR1 LGHNA, CDR2 YSLEER. For the CDR3, the DNA is TGCGCCAGCAGCCAAGATGGGGGGGACAGGGCCTACGAGCAGTACTTC. Protein: CASSQDGGDRAYEQYF.

This chain links TRBV6-5 with TRBJ1-2; possible D gene TRBD1, 6 bases. The CDR3 is made up of 16 amino acids. CDR1 is MNHEY and CDR2 is SVGAGI in the germline V gene. Trimming cost V 0 bases and J 0 bases, with 11 bases left between them. CDR3 bases: TGTGCCAGCAGTTACTCGGTTGGGGGCGCTAACTATGGCTACACCTTC. Encoded protein: CASSYSVGGANYGYTF.